One and the same sample provided the 6 T cell receptor beta chains below, sequenced in a study of shared clonotypes between healthy human individuals. This table comes from immunoSEQ multiplex PCR, and its TCRdb copy is limited to in-frame clones, with some not included. The sample records about 490,000 clones, roughly 85% being singletons. Sample: PBMCs. These receptors were taken from a woman between 40 and 55 years old in good health. Some clones in this sample may be carry-over from other donors' samples.

Concerning this clone: The same CDR3 is also encoded by other DNA sequences in this sample. This chain links TRBV18 with TRBJ2-3; D is unresolved. Trimming left V 3 bases short and J 5 bases short, with 3 bases between. CDR3 length equals 11 residues. Germline CDR1 KGHSH, CDR2 LQKENI. CDR3 DNA: TGTGCCAGCTCACCCCAAGATACGCAGTATTTT. Protein sequence: CASSPQDTQYF.

As regards this clone: The same CDR3 arises from other DNA sequences in this sample as well. The chain uses TRBV6-4 and TRBJ1-1, with D possibly matching TRBD1 (6 bases). Germline V gives CDR1 MRHNA, CDR2 SNTAGT. The CDR3 consists of 13 residues. The V end lost 2 bases, the J end lost 4 bases, and 8 bases lay between the germline ends. CDR3 DNA sequence: TGTGCCAGCAGTGACGAGGGGGGCACTGAAGCTTTCTTT. Translation: CASSDEGGTEAFF.

The chain couples TRBV5-1 to TRBJ2-1; 8 nucleotides align to TRBD2. The CDR3 consists of 15 residues. CDR1 is SGHRS and CDR2 is YFSETQ in the germline V gene. The trim removed 4 bases at V and 6 bases at J, leaving 9 bases unmatched. The CDR3 sequence: CASSTLAGGGNEQFF. The DNA for the CDR3 is TGCGCCAGCAGCACCCTAGCGGGTGGGGGCAATGAGCAGTTCTTC.

This clone occurred many times. The chain couples TRBV19 to TRBJ2-2; maybe TRBD1 (5 bases). The germline CDR1 and CDR2 sequences are LNHDA and SQIVND (reference sequence). V lost 7 bases and J lost 4, with 13 bases in between. This CDR3 is built from 14 residues. The CDR3 region has the DNA TGTGCCAGTAAGTCAGGGCAAGTCACCGGGGAGCTGTTTTTT. Translation gives CASKSGQVTGELFF.

The J gene is TRBJ2-1, the V gene TRBV4-2, with TRBD2 matching over 10 bases. This CDR3 spans 16 amino acids. V lost 2 bases and J lost 5; bases outside the gene matches: 6. Per the germline V gene, CDR1 is LGHNA and CDR2 is YNFKEQ. CDR3 region: CASSQLLAGDNNEQFF. DNA for the CDR3: TGTGCCAGCAGCCAACTCCTAGCGGGAGATAACAATGAGCAGTTCTTC.

This clone was observed a handful of times. V is TRBV11-3 and J is TRBJ2-7; 10 bases align to TRBD2. The CDR3 sequence is 17 residues long. Trimming removed 0 bases from V and 2 bases from J; junction bases left unmatched: 7. Germline V gene sequence: CDR1 SGHNT, CDR2 YENEEA. CDR3 loop: CASSLDSPTSGTYEQYF. The CDR3, as DNA: TGTGCCAGCAGCTTAGATAGTCCCACTAGCGGGACCTACGAGCAGTACTTC. Variable domain in full (rest from reference TRBV11-3 and TRBJ2-7): EAGVVQSPRYKIIEKKQPVAFWCNPISGHNTLYWYLQNLGQGPELLIRYENEEAVDDSQLPKDRFSAERLKGVDSTLKIQPAELGDSAVYLCASSLDSPTSGTYEQYFGPGTRLTVT.